The 12 T cell receptor beta chains below were found in one sample sequenced in a study of T cells after yellow fever vaccination. TCRdb analysed the 5' RACE reads with MiXCR anew, one entry per CDR3 protein. The table includes about 350,000 distinct CDR3 sequences, around a tenth detected once. The sample here was PBMCs, taken on the day of the first yellow fever vaccination. These receptors came from a man between 18 and 35 years old who received the YFV17D yellow fever vaccine.

The chain links TRBV7-2 to TRBJ2-7; no reliable D call. The CDR3 contains 17 residues. CDR1 and CDR2 (germline): SGHTA, FQGNSA. Trimming left V 1 base short and J 2 bases short, with 18 bases between. CDR3 DNA: TGTGCCAGCAGCTTAGGACGCGGCCCTACAGTCACCTACGAGCAGTACTTC. Its translation is CASSLGRGPTVTYEQYF.

This clonotype was recorded a few times. The J gene is TRBJ1-4, the V gene TRBV4-3, with D possibly matching TRBD1 (5 bases). The V end was cut by 0 bases, the J end by 4 bases, with 9 bases between. The CDR3 spans 15 residues. The germline V gene encodes CDR1 LGHNA and CDR2 YSLEER. The CDR3 sequence is CASSQEGQHNEKLFF. CDR3 DNA sequence: TGCGCCAGCAGCCAAGAGGGGCAGCATAATGAAAAACTGTTTTTT.

V and J are TRBV14 and TRBJ2-5, with D maybe TRBD2 (5 bases). Germline lookup yields CDR1 SGHDN and CDR2 FVKESK. Trimming pared 3 bases from V and 4 bases from J, leaving 9 bases between. The CDR3 runs to 13 residues. The DNA for the CDR3 is TGTGCCAGCAGCCACGAGGGCGGAGAGACCCAGTACTTC. It yields the protein CASSHEGGETQYF.

V usage is TRBV4-2 and J usage is TRBJ2-2; possibly TRBD1 for D (5 bases). There are 17 residues in the CDR3. The V end lost 3 bases, the J end lost 0 bases, and 14 bases lay between the germline ends. Germline lookup yields CDR1 LGHNA and CDR2 YNFKEQ. This CDR3 is CASSHPAGRSNTGELFF. The DNA for the CDR3 is TGTGCCAGCAGCCATCCCGCAGGGCGGTCGAACACCGGGGAGCTGTTTTTT.

The chain couples TRBV15 to TRBJ2-5, with 10 bases aligning to TRBD1. This CDR3 comprises 16 residues. CDR1 and CDR2 from the germline V gene are LNHNV and YYDKDF (reference sequence). Trimming at V came to 1 base and at J to 5 bases, leaving 7 bases not matched to a gene. This chain's CDR3 is CATSRATGQGDETQYF. In DNA, the CDR3 is TGTGCCACCAGCAGAGCCACAGGACAGGGGGATGAGACCCAGTACTTC.

This clonotype was picked up a small number of times. J is TRBJ2-7 and V is TRBV20-1; D gene unclear. Per the germline V gene, CDR1 is DFQATT and CDR2 is SNEGSKA (reference sequence). CDR3 length equals 14 residues. Deletions cut 5 bases from V and 1 base from J, with 15 bases between. The CDR3 reads CSAGALGWSYEQYF. The CDR3 DNA follows: TGCAGTGCTGGAGCCCTGGGGTGGTCCTACGAGCAGTACTTC.

The chain couples TRBV19 to TRBJ2-7, with D perhaps matching TRBD1 (6 bases). The CDR3 loop spans 15 amino acids. Germline assignment: CDR1 LNHDA and CDR2 SQIVND (reference sequence). Trimming shortened V by 7 bases and J by 1 base, and 17 bases separated the two germline ends. CDR3 region: CASTIPTGWSYEQYF. As DNA, the CDR3 is TGTGCCAGTACCATACCCACAGGGTGGTCCTACGAGCAGTACTTC.

V and J are TRBV12-3 or TRBV12-4 and TRBJ1-1, with D possibly TRBD1 on 5 matching bases. V was clipped by 7 bases and J by 2 bases, with 11 bases between them. This CDR3 region has 13 residues. This CDR3 is CASIFQGNTEAFF. The CDR3 DNA follows: TGTGCCAGCATCTTCCAGGGAAACACTGAAGCTTTCTTT.

This clonotype appeared a few times. The chain is built from TRBV5-1 and TRBJ2-2; D possibly corresponds to TRBD1 (5 bases). Germline V gives CDR1 SGHRS, CDR2 YFSETQ. The CDR3 is 15 amino acids. The V and J ends lost 2 bases and 5 bases respectively, with 13 bases between them. In DNA form, the CDR3 reads TGCGCCAGCAGCTTAAACAGGATCAGAACCGGGGAGCTGTTTTTT. It codes for CASSLNRIRTGELFF.

This clonotype was detected only a few times. V usage is TRBV27 and J usage is TRBJ1-1; a weak D match, TRBD1 (5 bases). The CDR3 spans 16 residues. V was pared by 0 bases and J by 1 base, with 12 bases between. Looked up from germline, CDR1 is MNHEY and CDR2 is SMNVEV (reference sequence). The CDR3 loop reads CASSLSGGRRNTEAFF. Here the CDR3 DNA reads TGTGCCAGCAGTTTATCGGGGGGAAGAAGGAACACTGAAGCTTTCTTT.

This clonotype was picked up a small number of times. This chain joins TRBV20-1 and TRBJ2-7; 15 positions agree with TRBD2. The CDR3 sequence is 17 residues long. The germline CDR1 and CDR2 sequences are DFQATT and SNEGSKA (reference sequence). The J segment lost 4 bases and the V segment lost 0 bases, leaving 7 bases of the junction unmatched. This CDR3 is CSARDRGLAGGLYEQYF. Here the CDR3 DNA reads TGCAGTGCTAGAGACCGGGGACTAGCGGGGGGCCTATACGAGCAGTACTTC.

This clonotype was counted only a few times. The rearrangement joins TRBV29-1 to TRBJ2-1; TRBD2 matches 12 bases. Looked up from germline, CDR1 is SQVTM and CDR2 is ANQGSEA. CDR3 size: 15 residues. V lost 7 bases and J lost 4; bases outside the gene matches: 8. The CDR3 DNA follows: TGCAGCGCAGAAGGACTAGCGGGGAGGTACAATGAGCAGTTCTTC. Its protein product is CSAEGLAGRYNEQFF.